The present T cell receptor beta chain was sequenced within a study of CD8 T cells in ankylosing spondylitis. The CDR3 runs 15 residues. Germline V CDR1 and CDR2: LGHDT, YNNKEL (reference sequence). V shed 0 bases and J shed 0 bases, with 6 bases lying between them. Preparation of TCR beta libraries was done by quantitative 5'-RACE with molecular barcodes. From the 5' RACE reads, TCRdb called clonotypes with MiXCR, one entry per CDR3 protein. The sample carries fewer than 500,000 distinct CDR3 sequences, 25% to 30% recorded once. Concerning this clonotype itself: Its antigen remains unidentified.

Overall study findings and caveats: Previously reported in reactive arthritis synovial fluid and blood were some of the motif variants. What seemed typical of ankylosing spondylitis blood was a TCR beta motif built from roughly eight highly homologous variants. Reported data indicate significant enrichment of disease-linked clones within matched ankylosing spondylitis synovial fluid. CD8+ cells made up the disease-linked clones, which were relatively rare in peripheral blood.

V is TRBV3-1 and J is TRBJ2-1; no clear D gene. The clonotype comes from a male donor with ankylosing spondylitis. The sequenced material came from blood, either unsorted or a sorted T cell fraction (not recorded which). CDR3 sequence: CASSQDFSSYNEQFF. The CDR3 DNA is TGTGCCAGCAGCCAAGATTTTAGCTCCTACAATGAGCAGTTCTTC.